This T cell receptor (beta chain) was captured by sequencing in a study of T cells expressing NK-cell markers. Study-level background: The TCR beta repertoires were obtained from sorted CD3+CD56+NKG2C+, CD3+CD56+NKG2C- and CD3+CD56-NKG2C+ T cells. Among eight sequenced donors, seven carried HCMV seropositivity while one was seronegative. General observations from the study: Six donors carried dominant NKG2C+ clonotypes that made up roughly 1.0-7.5% of their CD8+ T cells. These clonotypes, the leaders elsewhere, also led the CD3+CD56-NKG2C+ fraction in a handful of donors.

TCRdb re-called the 5' RACE reads and gives one entry per CDR3 protein, without DNA. The specimen's table records 90,000 to 130,000 distinct CDR3 sequences. As regards this clonotype: Its antigen is unidentified.

CDR3 size: 14 residues. Germline CDR1 and CDR2: SEHNR and FQNEAQ (reference sequence). The chain combines TRBV7-9 with TRBJ2-7; TCRdb gives TRBD1 as the D gene, but with no DNA this cannot be confirmed. This sequence originates from a woman between 18 and 70 years old in good health. Specimen: blood T cells: a sorted CD56 or NKG2C T cell subset, CD4+ or CD8+ T cells, or bulk PBMC T cells (not recorded which). The CDR3 here is CASSSGQNPYEQYF. The variable domain in full, with the rest retrieved from reference TRBV7-9 and TRBJ2-7, is DTGVSQNPRHKITKRGQNVTFRCDPISEHNRLYWYRQTLGQGPEFLTYFQNEAQLEKSRLLSDRFSAERPKGSFSTLEIQRTEQGDSAMYLCASSSGQNPYEQYFGPGTRLTVT.